Presented here are 10 T cell receptor beta chains from one specimen sequenced in a study of T-cell memory formation after mild COVID-19. TCRdb itself ran the 5' RACE reads through MiXCR, one entry per CDR3 protein. The top ten hold about an eighth of the sample, which has approximately 500,000 distinct CDR3 sequences, 20% to 30% seen once. Source material: PBMCs or a T cell subset sorted from them (not recorded which). The receptors stem from an adult woman who had mild COVID-19 (a few samples of this study predate the infection). Cell type and time point are not known.

The chain carries TRBV20-1 and TRBJ1-1; possibly TRBD1 for D (6 bases). CDR1 and CDR2 (germline): DFQATT, SNEGSKA (reference sequence). Trimming stripped 3 bases from V and 8 bases from J, with 19 bases between. The CDR3 consists of 14 residues. The CDR3 nucleotides are TGCAGTGCTAGCCCCAAATGGGGGGCTGAGGAAGCTTTCTTT. Translated: CSASPKWGAEEAFF.

The rearrangement uses TRBV3-1 and TRBJ2-5; possibly TRBD1 or TRBD2 for D (5 bases each). V lost 4 bases and J 8 bases, leaving 20 bases between the germline ends. Germline V gives CDR1 LGHDT, CDR2 YNNKEL (reference sequence). The CDR3 contains 15 residues. The CDR3: CASSRTGTARGTQYF. In nucleotides, the CDR3 is TGTGCCAGCAGCCGAACCGGGACGGCGCGTGGAACCCAGTACTTC.

There are many counts of this clonotype. This chain links TRBV5-1 with TRBJ2-1, with D maybe TRBD2 (8 bases). CDR1 is SGHRS, CDR2 YFSETQ, per germline. This CDR3 is built from 15 residues. V was shortened by 4 bases and J by 2 bases, with 13 bases between the two germline ends. DNA of the CDR3: TGCGCCAGCAGCCTCGGGAGGGGGCCCTACAATGAGCAGTTCTTC. It encodes CASSLGRGPYNEQFF.

DNA for the CDR3: TGCAGCGTTGAAGATGAATGGGACGAGCAGTACTTC. Translated: CSVEDEWDEQYF. The genes are TRBV29-1 and TRBJ2-7, with unresolved D. Germline V gene lookup returns CDR1 SQVTM and CDR2 ANQGSEA. This CDR3 has 12 amino acids. V shed 0 bases and J shed 5 bases, with 8 bases lying between them.

The rearrangement joins TRBV6-2 or TRBV6-3 to TRBJ1-2; D is undetermined. Trimming stripped 8 bases from V and 3 bases from J, with 4 bases between. The V gene's germline CDR1 is MNHEY and CDR2 SVGEGT. The CDR3 loop spans 10 amino acids. The CDR3 sequence: CASFYYGYTF. CDR3 DNA sequence: TGTGCCAGCTTCTACTATGGCTACACCTTC.

This clonotype came up once. V is TRBV19 and J is TRBJ1-2; 7 nucleotides match TRBD1. Germline V lookup: CDR1 LNHDA, CDR2 SQIVND (reference sequence). The CDR3 is 17 residues long. V shed 0 bases, J shed 5 bases, and the junction held 12 bases outside the gene matches. The CDR3 region is CASSIDLLGTEDYGYTF. In DNA form, the CDR3 reads TGTGCCAGTAGTATAGACCTTCTTGGGACAGAAGATTATGGCTACACCTTC.

The V call is TRBV7-8, the J call TRBJ2-3, with D uncertain. Trimming removed 6 bases at V and 0 bases at J, with 13 bases between. Germline loops: CDR1 SGHVS, CDR2 FQNEAQ. The CDR3 contains 15 residues. The CDR3, as DNA: TGTGCCAGCAGTCGGGCCAGATTTAGCACAGATACGCAGTATTTT. Translating it yields CASSRARFSTDTQYF.

This sequence joins TRBV7-3 and TRBJ2-1, with 12 bases identical to TRBD1. CDR1 SGHTA and CDR2 FQGTGA come from the germline V gene. This CDR3 region has 14 residues. The junction had 2 bases not matched to a gene; V was cut back by 3 bases and J by 8 bases. The CDR3 region is CASSFGTGGHEQFF. In DNA form, the CDR3 reads TGTGCCAGCAGCTTCGGGACAGGGGGCCATGAGCAGTTCTTC.

As DNA, the CDR3 is TGTGCCAGCAGTAGGACTAGCGGTTACTACGAGCAGTACTTC. Translated: CASSRTSGYYEQYF. The J gene is TRBJ2-7, the V gene TRBV6-1, with 10 bases identical to TRBD2. The V gene's germline CDR1 is MNHNS and CDR2 SASEGT. CDR3 length: 14 residues. V lost 5 bases, J lost 3 bases, and 4 bases stayed unmatched.

The sample holds a few counts of this clonotype. The chain recombines TRBV28 with TRBJ2-2, with a weak D call TRBD2 (6 bases). V gave up 6 bases and J gave up 7 bases, with 15 bases separating them. The germline V gene has CDR1 MDHEN and CDR2 SYDVKM. The CDR3 is 14 amino acids. The CDR3 bases are TGTGCCAGCAGGAGGGGCCCGGGGGTCGGGGAGCTGTTTTTT. This codes for CASRRGPGVGELFF.